The 17 T cell receptor beta chains reported below all come from one sample, sequenced in a study of T-cell reconstitution after alpha-beta-depleted transplantation in children. During its preparation, the TCRbeta library received unique molecular identifiers. TCRdb re-derived calls from the PCR reads in MiXCR, one entry per CDR3 protein. This table has tens of thousands of distinct CDR3 sequences, over 15% appearing once. The source material was PBMCs, mostly from graft donor cells, sampled 360 days after TCRalphabeta/CD19-depleted stem cell transplant. The receptors were sampled from a male patient aged 2 to 9 who had a stem cell transplant for acute lymphoblastic leukemia, so the T cells may come from the graft donor.

This clonotype was seen repeatedly, ten times or more. The chain joins TRBV10-3 to TRBJ2-7, with a weak D call TRBD2 (5 bases). From germline, CDR1 is ENHRY and CDR2 SYGVKD. This CDR3 contains 17 residues. V lost 6 bases to trimming and J lost 1 base, with 22 bases between them. As DNA, the CDR3 is TGTGCCATCAGCCCAACTATTAGGCACGGGGATTCCTACGAGCAGTACTTC. It encodes CAISPTIRHGDSYEQYF.

This clonotype was seen at least ten times. The chain links TRBV6-6 to TRBJ1-6, with unresolved D. This CDR3 spans 13 amino acids. Trimming took off 6 bases at V and 7 bases at J, with 10 bases between the two ends. Germline assignment: CDR1 MNHNY and CDR2 SVGAGI (reference sequence). Here the CDR3 reads CASSRLENSPLHF. The CDR3 DNA follows: TGTGCCAGCAGCCGCCTGGAGAATTCACCCCTCCACTTT.

This rearrangement joins TRBV2 to TRBJ2-7; 13 nucleotides agree with TRBD2. Germline trimming cut 7 bases from V and 0 bases from J; bases unmatched to any gene: 9. Germline loops: CDR1 SNHLY, CDR2 FYNNEI. The CDR3 is 17 amino acids. CDR3 sequence: CASKTTSGRRGSYEQYF. DNA of the CDR3: TGTGCCAGCAAGACGACTAGCGGGAGGAGGGGCTCCTACGAGCAGTACTTC.

This clonotype was seen a single time. The rearrangement joins TRBV10-3 to TRBJ2-1, with D maybe TRBD2 (5 bases). CDR3 length: 14 residues. V was cut by 3 bases and J by 6 bases, with 12 bases left in between. Germline CDR1 and CDR2: ENHRY and SYGVKD. CDR3 sequence: CAISESPSINEQFF. The CDR3 region has the DNA TGTGCCATCAGTGAATCTCCTAGCATCAATGAGCAGTTCTTC.

This clonotype was found a few times. It may be a read error: a sequence one base away is much more abundant. V is TRBV12-3 or TRBV12-4 and J is TRBJ2-7, with a weak D call TRBD1 (6 bases). There are 13 residues in the CDR3. Trimming removed 3 bases from V and 2 bases from J, with 8 bases in between. CDR3 residues: CASSFNRAYEQYF. DNA for the CDR3: TGTGCCAGCAGTTTTAACAGGGCCTACGAGCAGTACTTC.

The gene calls are TRBV12-3 or TRBV12-4 and TRBJ2-5; TRBD2 matches at 7 bases. Trimming at V came to 3 bases and at J to 4 bases, leaving 8 bases not matched to a gene. The CDR3 runs to 15 residues. CDR3 sequence (DNA): TGTGCCAGCAGTTTGGGGGGAGGGCTGTTAGAGACCCAGTACTTC. It translates to CASSLGGGLLETQYF.

This clonotype was detected only a few times. The rearrangement uses TRBV7-6 and TRBJ2-7, with 8 bases aligning to TRBD2. Germline CDR1 reads SGHVS; CDR2 reads FNYEAQ. Trimming took 2 bases from V and 3 from J; bases not matched to a gene: 6. The CDR3 totals 15 residues. The CDR3 region is CASSLTSGASYEQYF. For the CDR3, the DNA is TGTGCCAGCAGCTTAACTAGCGGAGCTAGCTACGAGCAGTACTTC.

The rearrangement links TRBV5-1 to TRBJ2-7; 7 nucleotides line up with TRBD2. Losses at the gene ends were 2 bases for V and 3 bases for J; bases not matched to a gene: 17. This CDR3 is 18 amino acids long. Germline V CDR1 and CDR2: SGHRS, YFSETQ. The CDR3 nucleotides read TGCGCCAGCAGCTTTTTCTTTGGGGCTAGCGGTCCACTCTACGAGCAGTACTTC. This gives the protein CASSFFFGASGPLYEQYF.

The V call is TRBV5-1, the J call TRBJ2-5, with 13 bases that match TRBD2. The CDR3 runs 16 residues. Germline V CDR1 and CDR2: SGHRS, YFSETQ. The ends lost 1 base at V and 4 bases at J; junction bases unmatched: 4. The CDR3 sequence: CASSLRTSGSTETQYF. Here the CDR3 DNA reads TGCGCCAGCAGCTTGCGGACTAGCGGGAGTACAGAGACCCAGTACTTC. The full variable domain, completed using reference TRBV5-1 and TRBJ2-5, is KAGVTQTPRYLIKTRGQQVTLSCSPISGHRSVSWYQQTPGQGLQFLFEYFSETQRNKGNFPGRFSGRQFSNSRSEMNVSTLELGDSALYLCASSLRTSGSTETQYFGPGTRLLVL.

The chain has TRBV5-1 and TRBJ2-3, with 9 bases identical to TRBD2. Losses at the gene ends were 3 bases for V and 6 bases for J; bases not matched to a gene: 14. The CDR3 runs to 17 residues. Looked up from germline, CDR1 is SGHRS and CDR2 is YFSETQ. The CDR3 coding sequence is TGCGCCAGCAGCTGGGACTTGGGTAGCGGGAGTGTGGATACGCAGTATTTT. Translating gives CASSWDLGSGSVDTQYF.

The chain recombines TRBV27 with TRBJ2-7; D call uncertain. Germline CDR1 reads MNHEY; CDR2 reads SMNVEV (reference sequence). The CDR3 contains 11 residues. V was trimmed by 4 bases and J by 2 bases, leaving 3 bases between them. DNA for the CDR3: TGTGCCAGCAGTTCCCCCTACGAGCAGTACTTC. It specifies CASSSPYEQYF.

Concerning this clonotype: At one of its ends the junction is not consistent with the germline gene, which may arise from a read error. The chain carries TRBV6-5 and TRBJ2-1, with D tentatively TRBD1 (6 bases). This CDR3 region has 14 residues. Germline assignment: CDR1 MNHEY and CDR2 SVGAGI. The CDR3 DNA reads as TGTGCCAGCTGTTACAGGGACACCTACAATGAGCAGTTCTTC. This sequence encodes CASCYRDTYNEQFF.

This clonotype was counted ten times or more. The chain recombines TRBV7-8 with TRBJ2-7; the match to TRBD2 covers 7 bases. V lost 1 base, J lost 2 bases, and 5 bases stayed unmatched. CDR1 is SGHVS and CDR2 is FQNEAQ in the germline V gene. The CDR3 totals 15 residues. The CDR3, as DNA: TGTGCCAGCAGCTTAGTATTGGCGGGGGCCTACGAGCAGTACTTC. Its protein product is CASSLVLAGAYEQYF.

The J gene is TRBJ1-1, the V gene TRBV7-9; D gene uncertain. There are 11 residues in the CDR3. Trimming removed 3 bases from V and 7 bases from J, with 6 bases in between. Germline V CDR1 and CDR2: SEHNR, FQNEAQ (reference sequence). This CDR3 reads CASSFWGEAFF. In DNA form, the CDR3 reads TGTGCCAGCAGCTTCTGGGGTGAAGCTTTCTTT.

CDR3 DNA: TGTGCCAGCAGTTACTCTGGGACAGTGAACACTGAAGCTTTCTTT. It translates to CASSYSGTVNTEAFF. The rearrangement links TRBV6-5 to TRBJ1-1; 7 nucleotides agree with TRBD1. Trimming cost V 0 bases and J 0 bases; bases outside gene matches: 1. Germline V gives CDR1 MNHEY, CDR2 SVGAGI. The CDR3 is 15 residues long.

This rearrangement joins TRBV5-1 to TRBJ2-7; TRBD2 aligns across 11 bases. Germline V lookup: CDR1 SGHRS, CDR2 YFSETQ. The CDR3 runs 16 residues. V shed 4 bases and J 0 bases; nucleotides not matched to a gene: 6. CDR3 residues: CASSPVTSGSSYEQYF. Here the CDR3 DNA reads TGCGCCAGCAGCCCAGTAACTAGCGGGAGCTCCTACGAGCAGTACTTC.

This chain links TRBV6-1 with TRBJ2-2; TRBD2 matches 8 bases. Trimming at V came to 7 bases and at J to 0 bases, leaving 7 bases not matched to a gene. This CDR3 has 16 amino acids. Per the germline V gene, CDR1 is MNHNS and CDR2 is SASEGT. CDR3: CASMSAGGTNTGELFF. The CDR3 bases are TGTGCCAGCATGTCGGCGGGAGGCACGAACACCGGGGAGCTGTTTTTT.